This TCR beta chain was identified during a study of blood T cells in healthy people across ages (dated by TCRdb to between 2015 and 2017). Study-level background: In model experiments, template switching captured about one uniquely barcoded TCR beta cDNA molecule for every two T cells. The study measured age-related changes in TCR beta repertoire diversity using deep sequencing normalized with unique cDNA molecular identifiers. The donors were split into four age groups: young (average 16 years), middle-aged (more than 35), aged (roughly 60) and long-lived (over 75). Donors of different ages were randomly distributed across sequencing lanes to avoid experimental bias. For two donors (one aged 18 to 29 and one aged 80 or older), the study analyzed two additional independent replicas of 1 million unique cDNA reads from the same blood draw. The study at large found these results: There was a strong correlation between observed TCR beta diversity and the percentage of naive T cells measured by flow cytometry. Because the CMV infection status of the donors was unknown, age-related changes in expanded clonotypes may potentially have been confounded. Estimates of total diversity based on one million sequenced T cells were considered lower bounds and underestimates. Since profiling was done on bulk unsorted PBMCs, naive and antigen-experienced compartments could not be conclusively compared. Compared with the aged group, the long-lived group had more naive CD4+ T cells, fewer expanded clones and increased TCR diversity, a pattern suggesting age selection. As age increased, observed TCR beta diversity per million T cells dropped in a roughly linear way, and a significant reduction was already evident by age 40.

Libraries were made using 5' RACE. Sequencing instrument: Illumina HiSeq 2500. A second roughly 6 to 11 cycle PCR used a sample-barcoded 5' primer and a J-beta primer mix. A template-switch 5' adaptor carrying 12 random nucleotides introduced a unique molecular identifier onto each TCR beta cDNA molecule. Each sample yielded at least 3 million CDR3-containing paired-end reads. First-strand cDNA was synthesized from all RNA with the Mint cDNA synthesis kit, primed by a TRBC-specific oligonucleotide. After uracil-DNA glycosylase treatment, a first 18-cycle PCR used universal primers M1SS and BC2_uni_R on all cDNA. Turning to the authors' computational methods: For normalization, 1 million high-quality reads, each with a distinct molecular identifier, were randomly selected from each sample. Instead of being binned into consensus sequences, reads that shared molecular identifiers were thrown out. MiTCR, with a Q25 quality threshold and the strictest error-elimination algorithm, was used for CDR3 identification, clonotype clustering and error correction. A nonparametric unseen species model using Euler transformation provided a lower-bound estimate of total TCR beta diversity. The public reads were run again by TCRdb, first through fastp at Q25 and then through MiXCR, and only productive beta chains were kept. Merged by CDR3 protein, the rows form single entries marked with the most common genes and DNA. These V and J calls derive from TCRdb rather than the authors' analysis. The sample data list about 1.4 million distinct CDR3 sequences, and roughly 64% of these were observed just once. About 6.3% of the sample is held by the ten biggest clonotypes.

The CDR3 holds 15 amino acids from the cysteine to the phenylalanine. The entry retains the CDR3 DNA only, 45 bases that are in frame from base 1. The CDR1 and CDR2 encoded by the germline V gene are MDHEN and SYDVKM. On this clonotype itself: Its antigen specificity is not known. There are no base qualities to consult, and no much larger clone falls within one base.

The donors were some 39 Caucasian individuals from Russia, aged roughly 6 to 100 years, who were systemically healthy. Each donor gave 8 to 10 milliliters of peripheral blood, collected into EDTA-treated Vacutainer tubes. Ficoll-Paque density-gradient centrifugation was used to isolate PBMCs, with at least 6 million obtained per sample. Trizol reagent was used to extract total RNA from the PBMCs, yielding at least 5 micrograms per sample. For every donor, flow cytometry on a PBMC aliquot measured the percentage of naive CD45RAhigh/CD27high T cells. Rearrangement joined TRBV28 to TRBJ2-4; 8 of the junction bases match TRBD1. The closer fit of TRBJ2-7 to the DNA end suggests the J call may be wrong. Sequencing was carried out using blood. This TCR came from a man aged 18 to 30 in good health. The sequence in DNA is TGTGCCAGCAGTTTATTTGGGACAGGATCGTACGAGCAGTACTTC. The translation is CASSLFGTGSYEQYF.